The 17 T cell receptor beta chains presented below share a single source sample, sequenced in a study of CD8+CD57+ T cells in acquired aplastic anemia. Genomic DNA, the template, was used for profiling of the TCR beta VDJ and CDR3. TCRdb redid the calling of the reads with MiXCR, one entry per CDR3 protein. The table includes about 40,000 distinct CDR3 sequences, about 70% detected once. The sample was sorted CD4+, CD8+, or CD8+CD57+ T cells (not recorded which) from PBMCs. These receptors all stem from a human donor in good health, serving as a control.

Note on this clonotype: At one boundary the junction diverges from the germline segment, which might be a read error. The V call is TRBV7-9, the J call TRBJ1-1; tentatively, D is TRBD1 (6 bases). This CDR3 has 14 amino acids. Germline V gene sequence: CDR1 SEHNR, CDR2 FQNEAQ (reference sequence). In DNA, the CDR3 is TGTGCCAGCAGCTTGACCCAGGGGAACGCTGAAGCTTTCTTT. Translation gives CASSLTQGNAEAFF.

This chain uses TRBV20-1 with TRBJ2-5; 11 nucleotides align to TRBD2. CDR3 length: 14 amino acids. Looked up from germline, CDR1 is DFQATT and CDR2 is SNEGSKA (reference sequence). After removal of 2 bases from V and 5 bases from J, the junction contained 4 bases not matched to a gene. CDR3 region: CSARKSSGGETQYF. DNA for the CDR3: TGCAGTGCTAGAAAATCTAGCGGGGGGGAGACCCAGTACTTC.

In nucleotides, the CDR3 is TGCGCCAGCAGCACCCCCGTCTACAATGAGCAGTTCTTC. This translates into CASSTPVYNEQFF. The rearrangement uses TRBV5-1 and TRBJ2-1; D unresolved. The CDR3 length is 13 residues. Germline loops: CDR1 SGHRS, CDR2 YFSETQ. Trimming pared 4 bases from V and 3 bases from J, leaving 8 bases between.

At least ten counts were recorded for this clonotype. The chain links TRBV4-2 to TRBJ1-5; possibly TRBD1 for D (6 bases). The length of the CDR3 is 18 residues. CDR1 is LGHNA and CDR2 is YNFKEQ in the germline V gene. V dropped 0 bases and J dropped 1 base, with 16 bases sitting between them. The CDR3 spells CASSQEQGTSRSNQPQHF. The CDR3 nucleotides read TGTGCCAGCAGCCAAGAACAAGGGACATCCAGGAGCAATCAGCCCCAGCATTTT.

The J gene is TRBJ1-2, the V gene TRBV9, with 11 nucleotides matching TRBD1. The V gene end was trimmed by 2 bases and the J gene end by 3 bases; junction bases not matched to a gene: 9. The CDR3 runs to 17 residues. Germline lookup yields CDR1 SGDLS and CDR2 YYNGEE. As DNA, the CDR3 is TGTGCCAGCAGCGTCGGGACAGGGGGAGACCTCTACTATGGCTACACCTTC. Amino acid sequence: CASSVGTGGDLYYGYTF. The full variable domain, with the rest looked up from reference TRBV9 and TRBJ1-2, is DSGVTQTPKHLITATGQRVTLRCSPRSGDLSVYWYQQSLDQGLQFLIQYYNGEERAKGNILERFSAQQFPDLHSELNLSSLELGDSALYFCASSVGTGGDLYYGYTFGSGTRLTVV.

The chain recombines TRBV5-6 with TRBJ1-6, with D unclear. CDR3 length: 12 amino acids. The germline V and J ends were trimmed by 4 bases and 8 bases, with 7 bases remaining between them. Germline V gene lookup returns CDR1 SGHDT and CDR2 YYEEEE. The CDR3 region has the DNA TGTGCCAGCAGCCGGTGGGATTCACCCCTCCACTTT. Protein sequence: CASSRWDSPLHF.

The V call is TRBV4-1, the J call TRBJ2-3; no definite D call. V was clipped by 0 bases and J by 5 bases, with 12 bases between them. From germline, CDR1 is MGHRA and CDR2 YSYEKL. The CDR3 loop spans 15 amino acids. CDR3: CASSQDRSSGDTQYF. Written as DNA, the CDR3 is TGCGCCAGCAGCCAAGACCGAAGTTCCGGAGATACGCAGTATTTT.

The chain recombines TRBV19 with TRBJ2-3; no reliable D call. The germline V and J ends were trimmed by 4 bases and 6 bases, with 8 bases remaining between them. CDR3 length: 12 residues. From germline, CDR1 is LNHDA and CDR2 SQIVND (reference sequence). The CDR3 region is CASSTGPDTQYF. DNA for the CDR3: TGTGCCAGTAGTACGGGCCCGGATACGCAGTATTTT.

The chain joins TRBV10-3 to TRBJ1-2, with D unclear. This CDR3 is 16 amino acids long. V shed 3 bases and J shed 3 bases, with 17 bases lying between them. The germline V gene has CDR1 ENHRY and CDR2 SYGVKD. The CDR3 sequence: CAISDGRGKVDYGYTF. DNA for the CDR3: TGTGCCATCAGTGATGGGAGAGGTAAAGTAGACTATGGCTACACCTTC.

The gene calls are TRBV4-1 and TRBJ1-1; no clear D. The V and J ends lost 3 bases and 1 base respectively, with 9 bases between them. Germline V CDR1 and CDR2: MGHRA, YSYEKL. The CDR3 has 14 residues. CDR3 sequence reads: CASSQVQRNTEAFF. CDR3 bases: TGCGCCAGCAGCCAGGTCCAAAGGAACACTGAAGCTTTCTTT.

The chain has TRBV2 and TRBJ1-2, with D tentatively TRBD1 (5 bases). Germline V gene data show CDR1 as SNHLY and CDR2 as FYNNEI. V shed 4 bases and J shed 6 bases, with 12 bases lying between them. This CDR3 has 13 residues. This chain's CDR3 is CASSVGTANGYTF. The CDR3 DNA is TGTGCCAGCAGTGTGGGGACGGCAAATGGCTACACCTTC.

V and J are TRBV10-2 and TRBJ1-1; no definite D call. Germline V CDR1 and CDR2: WSHSY, SAAADI. V dropped 2 bases and J dropped 1 base, with 5 bases sitting between them. The CDR3 covers 13 residues. This chain's CDR3 is CASSEPRNTEAFF. The CDR3 DNA sequence: TGCGCCAGCAGTGAGCCAAGGAACACTGAAGCTTTCTTT.

This clonotype was observed a single time. The CDR3 loop reads CASRRTGGNYGYTF. CDR3 nucleotides: TGTGCCAGCAGACGAACAGGGGGCAACTATGGCTACACCTTC. The chain uses TRBV7-9 and TRBJ1-2; 9 nucleotides align to TRBD1. The V and J ends lost 6 bases and 2 bases, in that order; junction bases with no gene match: 4. CDR3 length: 14 amino acids. Looked up from germline, CDR1 is SEHNR and CDR2 is FQNEAQ (reference sequence).

The gene calls are TRBV19 and TRBJ1-2; D is undetermined. Per germline, CDR1 LNHDA and CDR2 SQIVND (reference sequence). Trimming took off 2 bases at V and 4 bases at J, with 8 bases between the two ends. The CDR3 has 13 amino acids. For the CDR3, the DNA is TGTGCCAGTAGTATATCGGGGTCCTATGGCTACACCTTC. Amino acid sequence: CASSISGSYGYTF.

This clonotype has a count of ten or more. The chain recombines TRBV7-8 with TRBJ2-1; TRBD2 matches at 11 bases. The V and J ends lost 5 bases and 4 bases, in that order; junction bases with no gene match: 7. Germline assignment: CDR1 SGHVS and CDR2 FQNEAQ. This CDR3 contains 16 residues. The DNA for the CDR3 is TGTGCCAGCAGCACCGGGGCTAGCGGGGGGTACAATGAGCAGTTCTTC. Its protein is CASSTGASGGYNEQFF.

The V and J genes are TRBV5-6 and TRBJ1-6; no reliable D call. The V and J ends lost 0 bases and 8 bases respectively, with 12 bases between them. Per germline, CDR1 SGHDT and CDR2 YYEEEE. This CDR3 is built from 15 residues. CDR3 nucleotide sequence: TGTGCCAGCAGCTTGGCCGGCAGGATGGATTCACCCCTCCACTTT. As protein: CASSLAGRMDSPLHF. The variable domain in full, with the rest retrieved from reference TRBV5-6 and TRBJ1-6, is DAGVTQSPTHLIKTRGQQVTLRCSPKSGHDTVSWYQQALGQGPQFIFQYYEEEERQRGNFPDRFSGHQFPNYSSELNVNALLLGDSALYLCASSLAGRMDSPLHFGNGTRLTVT.

The CDR3 loop reads CASRGRAGFNYNEQFF. In nucleotides, the CDR3 is TGTGCCAGCAGGGGCCGGGCAGGTTTTAACTACAATGAGCAGTTCTTC. V gene TRBV11-2 combines with J gene TRBJ2-1; D remains unclear. With 6 bases removed from V and 3 bases from J, the gap between germline ends came to 18 bases. Germline CDR1 reads SGHAT; CDR2 reads FQNNGV. The CDR3 runs to 16 residues.